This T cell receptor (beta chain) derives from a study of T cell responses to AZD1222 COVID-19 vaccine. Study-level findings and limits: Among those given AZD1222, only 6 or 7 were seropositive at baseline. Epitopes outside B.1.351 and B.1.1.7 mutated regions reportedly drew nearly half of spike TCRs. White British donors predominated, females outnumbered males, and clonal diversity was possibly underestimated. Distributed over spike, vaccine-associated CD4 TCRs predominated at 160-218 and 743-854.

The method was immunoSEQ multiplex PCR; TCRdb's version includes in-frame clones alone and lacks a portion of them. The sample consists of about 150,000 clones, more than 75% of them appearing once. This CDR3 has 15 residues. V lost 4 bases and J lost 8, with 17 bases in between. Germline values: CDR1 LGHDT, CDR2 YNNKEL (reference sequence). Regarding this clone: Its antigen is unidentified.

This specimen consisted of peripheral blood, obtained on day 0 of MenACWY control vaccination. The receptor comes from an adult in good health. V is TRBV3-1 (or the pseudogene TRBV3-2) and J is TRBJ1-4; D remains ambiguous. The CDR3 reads CASSRGGLEREKLFF. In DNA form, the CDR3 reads TGTGCCAGCAGCCGAGGAGGGTTGGAACGCGAAAAACTGTTTTTT.